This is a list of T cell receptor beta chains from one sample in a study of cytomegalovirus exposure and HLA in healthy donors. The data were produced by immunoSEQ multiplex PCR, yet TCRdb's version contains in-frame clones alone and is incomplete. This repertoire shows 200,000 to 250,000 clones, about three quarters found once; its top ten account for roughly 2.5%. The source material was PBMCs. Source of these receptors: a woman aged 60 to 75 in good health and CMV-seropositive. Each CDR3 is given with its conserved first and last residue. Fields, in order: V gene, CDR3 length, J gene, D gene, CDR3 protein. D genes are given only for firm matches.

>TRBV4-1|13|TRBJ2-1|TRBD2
CASSQGLYNEQFF
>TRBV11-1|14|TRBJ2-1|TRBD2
CASSLGSGGHEQFF
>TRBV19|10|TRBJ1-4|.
CASGEGKLFF
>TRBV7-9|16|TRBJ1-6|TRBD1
CASREDRGPSNSPLHF
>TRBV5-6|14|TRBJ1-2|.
CASSPLAGNYGYTF
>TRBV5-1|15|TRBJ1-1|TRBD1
CASSLRQGAGTEAFF
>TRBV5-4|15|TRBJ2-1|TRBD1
CASSFPGQGGNEQFF
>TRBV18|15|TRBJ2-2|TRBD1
CASSPGQDISGELFF
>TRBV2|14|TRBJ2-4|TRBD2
CASSVIAGLDIQYF
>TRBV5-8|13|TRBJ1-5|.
CASSLTGNQPQHF
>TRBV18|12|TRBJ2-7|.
CASSLDSYEQYF
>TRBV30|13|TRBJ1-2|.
CAWNRVGEDGYTF
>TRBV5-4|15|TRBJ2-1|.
CASSQRLGSNNEQFF
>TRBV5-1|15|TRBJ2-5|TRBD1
CASSYRQGGIETQYF
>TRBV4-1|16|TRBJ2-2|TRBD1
CASSREGQANTGELFF
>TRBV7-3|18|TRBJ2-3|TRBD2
CASSFGSSGRTSTDTQYF
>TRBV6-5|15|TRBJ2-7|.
CASQDTGTSSYEQYF
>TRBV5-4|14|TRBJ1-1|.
CASSLNPEDTEAFF
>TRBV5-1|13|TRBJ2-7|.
CASSRTESYEQYF
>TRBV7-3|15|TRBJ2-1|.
CASSLGARSYNEQFF
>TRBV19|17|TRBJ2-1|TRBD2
CASSIGARGGLRNEQFF
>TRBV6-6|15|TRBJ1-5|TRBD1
CATSDRDRGNQPQHF
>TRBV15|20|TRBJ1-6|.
CATRDGWGRARALYNSPLHF
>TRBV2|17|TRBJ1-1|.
CASSEGLRFGHGAEAFF
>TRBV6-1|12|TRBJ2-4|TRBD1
CASSRQGNIQYF
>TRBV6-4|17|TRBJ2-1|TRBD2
CASSDSWLAGTGGEQFF
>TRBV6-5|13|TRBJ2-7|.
CASRTHPSYEQYF
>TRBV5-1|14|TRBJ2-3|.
CASSLGLGADTQYF
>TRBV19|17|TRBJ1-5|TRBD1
CASSMGQGGLRNQPQHF
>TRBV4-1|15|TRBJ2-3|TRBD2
CASSQQRGDSDTQYF
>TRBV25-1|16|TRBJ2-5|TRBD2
CASSSHGTSYAETQYF
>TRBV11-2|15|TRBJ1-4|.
CASSLDPGAREKLFF
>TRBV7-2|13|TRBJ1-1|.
CASSLDRDLRAFF
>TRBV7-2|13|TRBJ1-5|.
CASSLALTEPQHF
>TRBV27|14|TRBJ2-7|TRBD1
CASRVPGQTYEQYF
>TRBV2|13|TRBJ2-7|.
CASSEGALYEQYF
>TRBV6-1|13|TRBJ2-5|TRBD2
CASEAGVRETQYF